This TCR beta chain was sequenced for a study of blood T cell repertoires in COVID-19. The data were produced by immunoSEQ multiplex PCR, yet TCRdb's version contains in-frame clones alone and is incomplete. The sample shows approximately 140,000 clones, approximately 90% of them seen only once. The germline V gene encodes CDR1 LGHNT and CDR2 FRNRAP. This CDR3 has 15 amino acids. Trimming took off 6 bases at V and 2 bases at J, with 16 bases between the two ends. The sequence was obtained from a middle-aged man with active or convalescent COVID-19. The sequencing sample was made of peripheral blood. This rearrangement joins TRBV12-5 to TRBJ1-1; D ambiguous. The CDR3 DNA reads TGTGCTAGTGGGTGGGTTGTCCGAGGCAACACTGAAGCTTTCTTT. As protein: CASGWVVRGNTEAFF. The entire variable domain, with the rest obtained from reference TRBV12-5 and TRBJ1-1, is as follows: DARVTQTPRHKVTEMGQEVTMRCQPILGHNTVFWYRQTMMQGLELLAYFRNRAPLDDSGMPKDRFSAEMPDATLATLKIQPSEPRDSAVYFCASGWVVRGNTEAFFGQGTRLTVV.